The present T cell receptor beta chain was sequenced within a study of CD8 T cells in cerebrospinal fluid in Alzheimer's disease. Study information: Clonal expansion of CSF T cells was measured with plate-based and droplet-based single-cell sequencing.

TCRdb re-called the 10x single-cell sequencing reads; every CDR3 protein appears as one record, without DNA. The sample holds more than 1,500 distinct CDR3 sequences. This clonotype ranks as medium-sized (0.01 to 0.1%) in terms of frequency. What it binds is unknown. A live/dead marker was used to sort live CSF cells for droplet sequencing. Notes on the study in general: Healthy subjects less often had a clone of at least 3% than Alzheimer's patients. Compared with controls, mild cognitive impairment or Alzheimer's disease patients showed higher maximum CSF clone percentages.

From germline, CDR1 is SGHTS and CDR2 YDEGEE. The CDR3 is 15 residues long. The sequencing sample was made of cerebrospinal fluid. The TCR sequence derives from a human donor in good health. This chain joins TRBV5-8 and TRBJ2-3; TCRdb's D call of TRBD1 is untestable without DNA. The CDR3: CASSQMDSGTDTQYF.